The next 14 T cell receptor beta chains were all read from a single sample in a study of T cell responses to AZD1222 COVID-19 vaccine. Data came from immunoSEQ multiplex PCR; TCRdb stores just in-frame clones and leaves some out. Counted here are 70,000 to 85,000 clones, 83% occurring once; the ten biggest clones make up about 1.3%. The sample here was peripheral blood, taken 28 days after the second AZD1222 dose. The receptors were sampled from an adult who received the AZD1222 COVID-19 vaccine.

The chain recombines TRBV30 with TRBJ1-1; a possible D gene is TRBD1 (5 bases). Germline V gene lookup returns CDR1 GTSNPN and CDR2 SVGIG (reference sequence). V lost 5 bases and J lost 0, with 13 bases in between. This CDR3 is built from 14 residues. The CDR3 DNA follows: TGTGCCTGGGGGGGAGACTCGGTGAACACTGAAGCTTTCTTT. This codes for CAWGGDSVNTEAFF. Full variable domain (missing parts from reference TRBV30 and TRBJ1-1): SQTIHQWPATLVQPVGSPLSLECTVEGTSNPNLYWYRQAAGRGLQLLFYSVGIGQISSEVPQNLSASRPQDRQFILSSKKLLLSDSGFYLCAWGGDSVNTEAFFGQGTRLTVV.

The gene calls are TRBV13 and TRBJ1-1, with D tentatively TRBD1 (5 bases). The V gene's germline CDR1 is PRHDT and CDR2 FYEKMQ (reference sequence). The germline V and J ends were trimmed by 3 bases and 2 bases, with 19 bases remaining between them. The CDR3 totals 17 residues. Here the CDR3 reads CASSFGGQRTTNTEAFF. CDR3 DNA: TGTGCCAGCAGCTTCGGGGGTCAGAGGACGACTAACACTGAAGCTTTCTTT.

This chain joins TRBV7-2 and TRBJ2-7; 7 bases map to TRBD1. The CDR3 runs 15 residues. Trimming at V came to 0 bases and at J to 5 bases, leaving 7 bases not matched to a gene. CDR1 is SGHTA, CDR2 FQGNSA, per germline. The chain's CDR3 is CASSLARQGIHEQYF. Written as DNA, the CDR3 is TGTGCCAGCAGCTTAGCGCGACAGGGCATCCACGAGCAGTACTTC.

The V call is TRBV28, the J call TRBJ1-5; the D is unclear. CDR3 size: 15 residues. The V gene's germline CDR1 is MDHEN and CDR2 SYDVKM. V was cut by 8 bases and J by 4 bases, with 18 bases left in between. CDR3 protein: CASERVSLKNQPQHF. In nucleotides, the CDR3 is TGTGCCAGCGAACGGGTCTCCCTCAAGAATCAGCCCCAGCATTTT.

V is TRBV6-6 and J is TRBJ2-7; D perhaps matches TRBD1 (6 bases). The germline gives CDR1 MNHNY, CDR2 SVGAGI (reference sequence). This CDR3 has 16 residues. Trimming stripped 1 base from V and 2 bases from J, with 15 bases between. The CDR3 DNA sequence: TGTGCCAGCAGTTACTTTCTTACCCGGGACACCTACGAGCAGTACTTC. Its translation: CASSYFLTRDTYEQYF.

A single count supports this clone. The chain has TRBV12-3 or TRBV12-4 and TRBJ1-1; D remains unclear. V shed 6 bases and J shed 4 bases, with 12 bases lying between them. CDR3 size: 13 residues. The DNA for the CDR3 is TGTGCCAGCAGCGGGGTCCGAGGCACTGAAGCTTTCTTT. This gives the protein CASSGVRGTEAFF.

The V and J genes are TRBV2 and TRBJ1-6; TRBD1 agrees at 8 bases. The V gene end was trimmed by 5 bases and the J gene end by 8 bases; junction bases not matched to a gene: 5. The germline V gene encodes CDR1 SNHLY and CDR2 FYNNEI. The CDR3 is made up of 14 amino acids. The CDR3 reads CASSRQGIDSPLHF. The CDR3 region has the DNA TGTGCCAGCAGTCGACAGGGGATTGATTCACCCCTCCACTTT.

Regarding this clone: The same CDR3 arises from other DNA sequences in this sample as well. The J gene is TRBJ1-2, the V gene TRBV6-2 or TRBV6-3; 7 nucleotides agree with TRBD1. The V and J ends lost 6 bases and 4 bases, in that order; junction bases with no gene match: 2. This CDR3 is built from 12 residues. Germline values: CDR1 MNHEY, CDR2 SVGEGT. The CDR3 is CASSWTGYGYTF. The CDR3 DNA sequence: TGTGCCAGCAGCTGGACAGGCTATGGCTACACCTTC.

In its sample, this clone was seen a few times. This chain joins TRBV29-1 and TRBJ1-4, with D uncertain. The CDR3 extends over 16 amino acids. Germline CDR1 SQVTM, CDR2 ANQGSEA. V shed 1 base and J shed 0 bases, with 12 bases lying between them. CDR3: CSVEASIGATNEKLFF. In nucleotides, the CDR3 is TGCAGCGTTGAAGCGAGTATCGGTGCAACTAATGAAAAACTGTTTTTT.

The chain joins TRBV25-1 to TRBJ2-7, with TRBD1 identical over 10 bases. After removal of 8 bases from V and 1 base from J, the junction contained 5 bases not matched to a gene. Per germline, CDR1 MGHDK and CDR2 SYGVNS. CDR3 length: 14 residues. DNA of the CDR3: TGTGCCAGCGTGGGACAGGGGTCTTCCTACGAGCAGTACTTC. As protein: CASVGQGSSYEQYF.

The chain has TRBV7-3 and TRBJ1-1; D remains ambiguous. Trimming cost V 0 bases and J 5 bases, with 13 bases left between them. Germline V gene data show CDR1 as SGHTA and CDR2 as FQGTGA. The CDR3 contains 15 residues. The CDR3 loop reads CASSLTGQPGTEAFF. Here the CDR3 DNA reads TGTGCCAGCAGCTTAACAGGGCAACCGGGGACTGAAGCTTTCTTT.

This chain connects TRBV7-2 to TRBJ2-6; D perhaps matches TRBD2 (5 bases). The CDR3 contains 17 residues. CDR1 is SGHTA, CDR2 FQGNSA, per germline. Trimming removed 5 bases at V and 1 base at J, with 15 bases between. In nucleotides, the CDR3 is TGTGCCAGCAGCCCCCAGGACCGGAGGTCTGGGGCCAACGTCCTGACTTTC. Amino acids: CASSPQDRRSGANVLTF.

V usage is TRBV27 and J usage is TRBJ2-7, with TRBD1 identical over 7 bases. Germline V gene data show CDR1 as MNHEY and CDR2 as SMNVEV (reference sequence). After removal of 5 bases from V and 6 bases from J, the junction contained 10 bases not matched to a gene. The CDR3 has 14 amino acids. CDR3 in amino acids: CASSPWDRSIEQYF. The CDR3 DNA sequence: TGTGCCAGCAGTCCGTGGGACAGATCGATCGAGCAGTACTTC.

The chain joins TRBV7-2 to TRBJ2-1; 9 bases align to TRBD2. J was trimmed by 5 bases and V by 5 bases; bases with no gene match: 7. Germline CDR1 and CDR2: SGHTA and FQGNSA. This CDR3 comprises 15 residues. This CDR3 reads CASSHGTSYDNEQFF. Here the CDR3 DNA reads TGTGCCAGCAGCCACGGGACTAGCTACGACAATGAGCAGTTCTTC.